A selection of T cell receptor beta chains follows, all from one sample in a study of blood T cells in healthy people across ages. Each CDR3 protein is one row after TCRdb ran MiXCR on the 5' RACE reads. The table records about 1.5 million distinct CDR3 sequences, about 42% of them present only once. Material: blood. These receptors were collected from a young woman in good health. Each CDR3 is given with its conserved first and last residue. A D gene is named only where the DNA matches it firmly.

NA,TRBV12-5,TRBJ2-1,CASGGGIHNEQFF
TRBD2,TRBV9,TRBJ2-1,CASSVTSGSYNEQFF
TRBD2,TRBV7-2,TRBJ2-1,CASAPSGYSSYNEQFF
NA,TRBV9,TRBJ1-1,CASSVSRLGPDRSFF
TRBD2,TRBV7-2,TRBJ2-1,CASSLEPSGGASEQFF
NA,TRBV5-1,TRBJ2-1,CASSWSVRGHNEQFF
NA,TRBV5-1,TRBJ2-6,CASSLVRVGANVLTF
NA,TRBV28,TRBJ1-1,CASSFSGILTTEAFF
NA,TRBV12-3/TRBV12-4,TRBJ1-4,CASSLRTGRANEKLFF
NA,TRBV18,TRBJ1-5,CASSQVFGNQPQHF
NA,TRBV9,TRBJ2-4,CASSVPRARLAKNIQYF
NA,TRBV28,TRBJ2-7,CASSIRGGYEQYF
TRBD1,TRBV6-5,TRBJ1-1,CASSDRGLGTEAFF
NA,TRBV7-2,TRBJ2-1,CASSLESDMINEQFF
NA,TRBV5-1,TRBJ1-1,CASSLVFGGSTEAFF
NA,TRBV6-5,TRBJ1-5,CASSSTGKQPQHF
NA,TRBV4-3,TRBJ2-1,CASSQGRSPSYEQFF
NA,TRBV29-1,TRBJ1-2,CSVEGALYGYTF
NA,TRBV29-1,TRBJ2-5,CSVALGSETQYF
NA,TRBV28,TRBJ2-1,CATSPSLARLRTYNEQFF
NA,TRBV25-1,TRBJ1-2,CASSALRGEGGYTF
NA,TRBV29-1,TRBJ2-5,CSAEGAGGETQYF
TRBD2,TRBV12-3/TRBV12-4,TRBJ2-1,CASSSSGRSYNEQFF
NA,TRBV19,TRBJ1-2,CASRSSRLGLYGYTF
NA,TRBV20-1,NA,CSATRKRTGEQYF
TRBD2,TRBV5-4,TRBJ2-1,CASSFRTSGSTYNEQFF
TRBD2,TRBV4-3,TRBJ2-1,CASSRVAGAGYNEQFF
NA,TRBV6-5,TRBJ2-7,CASSYGVYNEQYF
TRBD1,TRBV20-1,TRBJ1-4,CSARQGRSNEKLFF
NA,TRBV12-3/TRBV12-4,TRBJ2-7,CASSLVLGTAYEQYF
TRBD2,TRBV5-1,TRBJ2-3,CASSPGTRQTTQYF